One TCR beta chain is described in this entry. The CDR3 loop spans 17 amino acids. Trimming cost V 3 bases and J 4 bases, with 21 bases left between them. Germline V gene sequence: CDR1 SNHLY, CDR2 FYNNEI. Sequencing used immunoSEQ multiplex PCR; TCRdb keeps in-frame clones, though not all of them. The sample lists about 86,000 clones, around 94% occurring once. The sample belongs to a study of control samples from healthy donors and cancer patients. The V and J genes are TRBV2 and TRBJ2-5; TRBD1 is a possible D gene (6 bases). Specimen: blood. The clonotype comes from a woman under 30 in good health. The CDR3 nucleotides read TGTGCCAGCAGTGAGCGTGTAACAAGGGGGTCTACAGAGACCCAGTACTTC. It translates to CASSERVTRGSTETQYF.